The present entry profiles one T cell receptor (beta chain) with its context. The antigen is undetermined. Sequencing was performed with immunoSEQ multiplex PCR; in TCRdb, only in-frame clones are kept and a portion is missing. The data hold 130,000 or so clones, with nearly 90% observed a single time. This record comes from a study of T cell responses to AZD1222 COVID-19 vaccine. Study-wide points: Across the whole spike, CD4 TCRs peaked at regions 160-218 and 743-854. All repertoire sampling was performed exclusively after the peak T cell response. Mostly white British, mostly female donors; authors suggested clonal diversity may be underestimated.

The CDR3 runs to 14 residues. CDR1 is GTSNPN and CDR2 is SVGIG in the germline V gene (reference sequence). V lost 7 bases and J lost 0, with 15 bases in between. Whether given at about 4 or about 12 weeks, second doses were pooled. This TCR derives from an adult who received the AZD1222 COVID-19 vaccine. The specimen was peripheral blood, collected 28 days after the second AZD1222 dose. The V and J genes are TRBV30 and TRBJ1-1; D is undetermined. The CDR3 region has the DNA TGTGCCTCTAGGAACTTCGCCTTGAACACTGAAGCTTTCTTT. Protein: CASRNFALNTEAFF.